Shown below are 21 T cell receptor beta chains from a single sample sequenced in a study of T-cell reconstitution after alpha-beta-depleted transplantation in children. Unique molecular identifiers featured in how the TCRbeta library was prepared. TCRdb called the PCR reads again in MiXCR, with one record for every CDR3 protein. The sample holds around 380,000 distinct CDR3 sequences, approximately 11% seen once. The sample was PBMCs from the stem cell graft donor, taken from the stem cell graft. All receptors come from a human donor who donated a stem cell graft to a child with acute myeloid leukemia.

This clonotype was observed a few times. A junction boundary mismatches the germline segment, possibly from a read error. V gene TRBV29-1 combines with J gene TRBJ2-5, with D perhaps matching TRBD2 (7 bases). The CDR3 spans 14 residues. Germline lookup yields CDR1 SQVTM and CDR2 ANQGSEA. CDR3 coding DNA: TGCAGCGTGGAAGGGGGGGGGTTCCAAGAGACCCAGTACTTC. It specifies CSVEGGGFQETQYF.

In its sample, this clonotype was seen many times. This sequence joins TRBV20-1 and TRBJ1-1, with 7 bases that match TRBD1. The V and J ends lost 6 bases and 7 bases, in that order; junction bases with no gene match: 11. The CDR3 runs to 13 residues. Germline CDR1 reads DFQATT; CDR2 reads SNEGSKA (reference sequence). CDR3 sequence: CSAPFSTGLEAFF. In DNA form, the CDR3 reads TGCAGTGCCCCCTTCTCGACAGGGCTTGAAGCTTTCTTT.

This clonotype has a handful of counts. J is TRBJ1-2 and V is TRBV19; D possibly corresponds to TRBD1 (5 bases). V was shortened by 3 bases and J by 5 bases, with 7 bases between the two germline ends. The CDR3 contains 12 residues. Germline lookup yields CDR1 LNHDA and CDR2 SQIVND (reference sequence). CDR3 loop: CASSMDKYGYTF. CDR3 coding DNA: TGTGCCAGTAGTATGGACAAATATGGCTACACCTTC.

The table lists this clonotype with a few counts. The chain carries TRBV4-2 and TRBJ2-3, with 7 bases identical to TRBD2. The V and J ends lost 0 bases and 4 bases, in that order; junction bases with no gene match: 16. The CDR3 is 19 amino acids. From germline, CDR1 is LGHNA and CDR2 YNFKEQ. In DNA, the CDR3 is TGTGCCAGCAGCCAAGAATTAAGGCATCGGGGGAGGGCCTCAGATACGCAGTATTTT. Its protein product is CASSQELRHRGRASDTQYF.

The chain carries TRBV20-1 and TRBJ2-3; a weak D match, TRBD2 (6 bases). Germline V gene sequence: CDR1 DFQATT, CDR2 SNEGSKA (reference sequence). The V end was cut by 0 bases, the J end by 4 bases, with 11 bases between. This CDR3 spans 14 amino acids. The CDR3 protein is CSARDPGVADTQYF. CDR3 nucleotide sequence: TGCAGTGCTAGAGATCCGGGAGTCGCAGATACGCAGTATTTT.

Many counts were recorded for this clonotype. The gene calls are TRBV6-2 or TRBV6-3 and TRBJ2-1, with D uncertain. V lost 2 bases, J lost 5 bases, and 10 bases lay in between. Germline V gene sequence: CDR1 MNHEY, CDR2 SVGEGT. The CDR3 runs 14 residues. The CDR3, as DNA: TGTGCCAGCAGTTACCGGACGCTCCACAATGAGCAGTTCTTC. Protein product: CASSYRTLHNEQFF.

The chain employs TRBV29-1 and TRBJ2-5; tentative D call: TRBD2 (6 bases). V lost 6 bases and J lost 5, with 25 bases in between. CDR3 length: 16 amino acids. Germline CDR1 SQVTM, CDR2 ANQGSEA. For the CDR3, the DNA is TGCAGCGTCGCGCTCCTGGGGCTAGGAGGGGCGGAGACCCAGTACTTC. It encodes CSVALLGLGGAETQYF.

Many counts were recorded for this clonotype. The genes are TRBV7-9 and TRBJ2-2; D is possibly TRBD1 (6 bases). The CDR3 loop spans 15 amino acids. Germline CDR1 SEHNR, CDR2 FQNEAQ (reference sequence). V shed 9 bases and J shed 1 base, with 15 bases lying between them. CDR3 sequence reads: CARDGQSMNTGELFF. The CDR3 DNA follows: TGTGCCAGGGATGGACAGTCGATGAACACCGGGGAGCTGTTTTTT.

The V gene is TRBV7-6, the J gene TRBJ2-5, with D perhaps TRBD1 (6 bases). Deletions cut 6 bases from V and 5 bases from J, with 13 bases between. The germline V gene encodes CDR1 SGHVS and CDR2 FNYEAQ. The CDR3 loop spans 13 amino acids. The CDR3, as DNA: TGTGCCAGCAGTTACGGGGACACCGAGACCCAGTACTTC. Encoded protein: CASSYGDTETQYF.

This clonotype was recorded once. V gene TRBV6-1 combines with J gene TRBJ2-2, with 12 bases aligning to TRBD2. Germline CDR1 and CDR2: MNHNS and SASEGT. There are 15 residues in the CDR3. The J segment lost 4 bases and the V segment lost 6 bases, leaving 3 bases of the junction unmatched. CDR3 DNA: TGTGCCAGCAGGCCTAGCGGGAGGGGCACCGGGGAGCTGTTTTTT. Its translation is CASRPSGRGTGELFF.

In its sample, this clonotype was seen a few times. CDR3 DNA: TGCAGTGTATCGGCTAGCGGGAGGTCCTACAATGAGCAGTTCTTC. This translates into CSVSASGRSYNEQFF. The chain employs TRBV20-1 and TRBJ2-1; 11 nucleotides agree with TRBD2. Unmatched junction bases numbered 6, after V lost 7 bases and J lost 1 base. In germline, CDR1 is DFQATT, CDR2 SNEGSKA (reference sequence). This CDR3 has 15 residues.

This clonotype turned up a few times. This sequence joins TRBV20-1 and TRBJ2-7, with D possibly being TRBD1 or TRBD2 (5 bases each). The ends were cut back, 6 bases at V and 4 bases at J, with 13 bases in the middle. There are 12 residues in the CDR3. CDR1 and CDR2 (germline): DFQATT, SNEGSKA (reference sequence). CDR3 sequence: CSAQRDGYEQYF. In DNA form, the CDR3 reads TGCAGTGCCCAAAGGGACGGTTACGAGCAGTACTTC.

This clonotype came up a few times. This chain links TRBV12-3 or TRBV12-4 with TRBJ2-3, with D uncertain. The CDR3 is made up of 14 amino acids. With 9 bases removed from V and 0 bases from J, the gap between germline ends came to 13 bases. CDR3 protein: CASTGRSSTDTQYF. DNA for the CDR3: TGTGCCAGTACCGGCCGATCTAGCACAGATACGCAGTATTTT.

This clonotype was seen a handful of times. One end of the junction varies from germline; a read error may be responsible. The chain carries TRBV7-7 and TRBJ2-2, with TRBD2 matching over 7 bases. CDR3 length: 15 residues. The germline V gene has CDR1 SSHAT and CDR2 FNYEAQ (reference sequence). The CDR3 reads CASSSLAVPGGELFF. The CDR3 DNA reads as TGTGCTAGCAGCTCTCTAGCGGTCCCGGGCGGGGAGCTGTTTTTT.

The table lists this clonotype with a few counts. V gene TRBV6-5 combines with J gene TRBJ2-1, with 7 bases matching TRBD1. Germline V lookup: CDR1 MNHEY, CDR2 SVGAGI. Trimming removed 6 bases from V and 5 bases from J; junction bases left unmatched: 4. This CDR3 is built from 13 residues. CDR3 DNA sequence: TGTGCCAGCAGAGGGACAGCAAACAATGAGCAGTTCTTC. Protein product: CASRGTANNEQFF.

CDR3 amino acids: CSASMRYEQYF. For the CDR3, the DNA is TGCAGTGCTAGCATGAGATACGAGCAGTACTTC. The chain is built from TRBV20-1 and TRBJ2-7; D is ambiguous. CDR1 is DFQATT, CDR2 SNEGSKA, per germline (reference sequence). The CDR3 is made up of 11 amino acids. Trimming cost V 3 bases and J 4 bases, with 7 bases left between them.

The rearrangement links TRBV3-1 to TRBJ2-5, with 8 bases matching TRBD2. From germline, CDR1 is LGHDT and CDR2 YNNKEL (reference sequence). J gave up 2 bases and V 9 bases, and 11 bases lay outside the gene matches. The CDR3 is 15 amino acids. This CDR3 is CASKVSLAAQETQYF. The CDR3 nucleotides read TGTGCCAGTAAAGTCTCACTAGCGGCGCAAGAGACCCAGTACTTC.

This clonotype was detected many times. V gene TRBV12-3 or TRBV12-4 combines with J gene TRBJ1-5; D may be TRBD1 (5 bases). Trimming shortened V by 5 bases and J by 4 bases, and 24 bases separated the two germline ends. The CDR3 length is 18 residues. CDR3 amino acids: CASSLMTPGLLENQPQHF. The DNA for the CDR3 is TGTGCCAGCAGTCTTATGACACCGGGACTCCTCGAAAATCAGCCCCAGCATTTT.

Only a few counts were recorded for this clonotype. CDR3 protein: CSAREMGRIGGSVSYNEQFF. The CDR3 nucleotides read TGCAGTGCTAGAGAGATGGGACGGATAGGCGGGAGTGTCTCCTACAATGAGCAGTTCTTC. The V call is TRBV20-1, the J call TRBJ2-1; 7 bases are a match to TRBD2. The CDR3 is made up of 20 amino acids. V dropped 0 bases and J dropped 0; count of bases not matched to a gene: 17. Germline assignment: CDR1 DFQATT and CDR2 SNEGSKA (reference sequence).

The chain is built from TRBV9 and TRBJ2-3; 8 positions match TRBD2. V gave up 2 bases and J gave up 0 bases; unmatched junction bases: 5. The CDR3 contains 16 residues. CDR1 and CDR2 (germline): SGDLS, YYNGEE. The CDR3 is CASSVVAGGSTDTQYF. In DNA form, the CDR3 reads TGTGCCAGCAGCGTCGTCGCGGGAGGAAGCACAGATACGCAGTATTTT.

This clonotype came up a few times. V gene TRBV2 combines with J gene TRBJ1-5, with D possibly being TRBD1 (5 bases). CDR1 and CDR2 (germline): SNHLY, FYNNEI. The CDR3 runs to 14 residues. V shed 5 bases and J shed 3 bases, with 11 bases lying between them. DNA of the CDR3: TGTGCCAGCAGTCAGGGTAATTTCAATCAGCCCCAGCATTTT. Protein: CASSQGNFNQPQHF. Looking up the rest from reference TRBV2 and TRBJ1-5 gives the full variable domain: EPEVTQTPSHQVTQMGQEVILRCVPISNHLYFYWYRQILGQKVEFLVSFYNNEISEKSEIFDDQFSVERPDGSNFTLKIRSTKLEDSAMYFCASSQGNFNQPQHFGDGTRLSIL.